These 15 T cell receptor beta chains were sequenced from one sample in a study of chemoradiotherapy in HPV16-positive cancers. The data were produced by immunoSEQ multiplex PCR, yet TCRdb's version contains in-frame clones alone and is incomplete. This table has 1,500 to 2,000 clones, more than 70% appearing once. The specimen comprised tumor tissue, sampled from a patient who underwent chemoradiotherapy. The receptors shown here come from a human donor with HPV-associated anogenital cancer.

This sequence joins TRBV2 and TRBJ2-1; D gene uncertain. Trimming pared 3 bases from V and 10 bases from J, leaving 4 bases between. The V gene's germline CDR1 is SNHLY and CDR2 FYNNEI. This CDR3 has 10 residues. The CDR3 sequence is CASSEGEQFF. The CDR3 DNA reads TGTGCCAGCAGTGAGGGGGAGCAGTTCTTC.

The chain uses TRBV21-1 and TRBJ1-6; the D call of TRBD1 is as the table states it, not checked on the DNA. TRBV21-1 is assigned pseudogene status. The CDR3 totals 16 residues. In DNA, the CDR3 is TGTGCCAGCAGCAAAGCGGGTGGGGCATTTGGTTCACCCCTCCACTTT. Protein: CASSKAGGAFGSPLHF.

The table lists this clone with a few counts. The rearrangement uses TRBV5-4 and TRBJ2-5; 11 bases line up with TRBD2. Germline V gene lookup returns CDR1 SGHNT and CDR2 YYREEE (reference sequence). This CDR3 contains 16 residues. V shed 7 bases, J shed 1 base, and the junction held 9 bases outside the gene matches. The DNA for the CDR3 is TGTGCCAGCCGGAACACTAGCGGGGGCCCCCAAGAGACCCAGTACTTC. Translated, it gives CASRNTSGGPQETQYF. Full variable domain (missing parts from reference TRBV5-4 and TRBJ2-5): ETGVTQSPTHLIKTRGQQVTLRCSSQSGHNTVSWYQQALGQGPQFIFQYYREEENGRGNFPPRFSGLQFPNYSSELNVNALELDDSALYLCASRNTSGGPQETQYFGPGTRLLVL.

The chain carries TRBV21-1 and TRBJ2-3. TRBV21-1 is a pseudogene. The CDR3 contains 13 residues. The CDR3 sequence: CASSAIRTDTQYF. In DNA form, the CDR3 reads TGTGCCAGCAGCGCAATTAGGACGGATACGCAGTATTTT.

The genes are TRBV18 and TRBJ2-5, with D perhaps matching TRBD1 or TRBD2 (5 bases each). The CDR3 sequence is 14 residues long. V lost 4 bases and J 2 bases, leaving 11 bases between the germline ends. Germline CDR1 is KGHSH and CDR2 is LQKENI. This CDR3 reads CASSRGNRQETQYF. DNA of the CDR3: TGTGCCAGCTCACGGGGGAATCGGCAAGAGACCCAGTACTTC.

This clone was observed a handful of times. The chain links TRBV9 to TRBJ1-3; TRBD1 might be the D (5 bases). Per the germline V gene, CDR1 is SGDLS and CDR2 is YYNGEE. V lost 3 bases, J lost 0 bases, and 13 bases lay in between. There are 16 residues in the CDR3. The chain's CDR3 is CASSGSRASSGNTIYF. The CDR3 nucleotides read TGTGCCAGCAGCGGCAGCAGGGCAAGCTCTGGAAACACCATATATTTT.

V is TRBV5-1 and J is TRBJ2-2; D possibly matches TRBD1 or TRBD2 (5 bases each). Trimming took off 3 bases at V and 11 bases at J, with 20 bases between the two ends. The CDR3 is 15 amino acids. Germline CDR1 reads SGHRS; CDR2 reads YFSETQ. CDR3 in amino acids: CASSSASGTASELFF. The CDR3, as DNA: TGCGCCAGCAGCTCGGCTTCCGGGACCGCCAGCGAGCTGTTTTTT. Looking up the rest from reference TRBV5-1 and TRBJ2-2 gives the full variable domain: KAGVTQTPRYLIKTRGQQVTLSCSPISGHRSVSWYQQTPGQGLQFLFEYFSETQRNKGNFPGRFSGRQFSNSRSEMNVSTLELGDSALYLCASSSASGTASELFFGEGSRLTVL.

The table lists this clone with a few counts. V and J are TRBV7-3 and TRBJ2-1; D not resolved. Germline CDR1 and CDR2: SGHTA and FQGTGA. V lost 4 bases and J lost 4, with 5 bases in between. The CDR3 contains 12 residues. CDR3 sequence (DNA): TGTGCCAGCAGCTCACAGTACAATGAGCAGTTCTTC. Translated, it gives CASSSQYNEQFF.

Comments on this clone: Given the absence of the conserved phenylalanine or tryptophan at the CDR3 end, a read error is likely. V is TRBV28 and J is TRBJ1-4; 9 bases are shared with TRBD1. CDR1 MDHEN and CDR2 SYDVKM come from the germline V gene. CDR3 length: 16 residues. Germline trimming cut 6 bases from V and 5 bases from J; bases unmatched to any gene: 10. CDR3 DNA: TGTGCCAGCAGGTTCCGCCGACAGGGGGGCAATGAAAAACTGTTTTGT. Protein sequence: CASRFRRQGGNEKLFC.

V usage is TRBV2 and J usage is TRBJ2-7, with TRBD1 identical over 7 bases. J was trimmed by 5 bases and V by 10 bases; bases with no gene match: 5. CDR1 and CDR2 (germline): SNHLY, FYNNEI. The CDR3 extends over 11 amino acids. The CDR3 reads CATRDRHEQYF. The CDR3, as DNA: TGTGCCACCCGGGACAGACACGAGCAGTACTTC.

The chain recombines TRBV6-1 with TRBJ2-7, with 8 nucleotides matching TRBD1. CDR1 and CDR2 from the germline V gene are MNHNS and SASEGT. V lost 8 bases and J lost 5; bases outside the gene matches: 8. The CDR3 extends over 13 amino acids. The CDR3 sequence is CASVGTGLNEQYF. The CDR3 DNA reads TGTGCCAGCGTGGGGACAGGTCTGAACGAGCAGTACTTC.

There are a few counts of this clone. The genes are TRBV27 and TRBJ2-5; 9 bases agree with TRBD2. J lost 5 bases, V lost 5 bases, and 12 bases had no gene match. The CDR3 spans 16 residues. Germline CDR1 is MNHEY and CDR2 is SMNVEV (reference sequence). In DNA form, the CDR3 reads TGTGCCAGCAGTCTACTAGCGGGTGAGAGTATTGAGACCCAGTACTTC. Its protein product is CASSLLAGESIETQYF.

The CDR3, as DNA: TGTGCCAGCAGTACTACAGGGGGCTACGAGCAGTACTTC. Its protein product is CASSTTGGYEQYF. The V gene is TRBV27, the J gene TRBJ2-7, with TRBD1 matching over 8 bases. Germline-derived CDR1 and CDR2 are MNHEY and SMNVEV (reference sequence). The CDR3 covers 13 residues. Trimming at V came to 5 bases and at J to 3 bases, leaving 3 bases not matched to a gene.

The rearrangement uses TRBV18 and TRBJ1-5; 10 bases align to TRBD1. Germline-derived CDR1 and CDR2 are KGHSH and LQKENI. J was trimmed by 7 bases and V by 0 bases; bases with no gene match: 6. The CDR3 is 16 residues long. CDR3 bases: TGTGCCAGCTCACCACCGGGACAGGGGTCCCAACAGCCCCAGCATTTT. Protein sequence: CASSPPGQGSQQPQHF.

The rearrangement uses TRBV6-1 and TRBJ1-1; D possibly corresponds to TRBD1 (5 bases). The germline CDR1 and CDR2 sequences are MNHNS and SASEGT. V was cut by 5 bases and J by 1 base, with 14 bases left in between. The CDR3 has 15 residues. CDR3 DNA: TGTGCCAGCAGTAACCGGGACGGCTGGAACACTGAAGCTTTCTTT. It translates to CASSNRDGWNTEAFF.